The present T cell receptor (beta chain) was sequenced within a study of control samples from healthy donors and cancer patients. Repertoires were generated with immunoSEQ multiplex PCR, while TCRdb's copy carries only in-frame clones and drops some. Here the sample spans roughly 99,000 clones, roughly 82% being singletons. The length of the CDR3 is 13 residues. V lost 1 base to trimming and J lost 3 bases; unmatched junction nucleotides: 0. In germline, CDR1 is GTSNPN, CDR2 SVGIG (reference sequence). Material: blood. The clonotype comes from a man between 60 and 75 years old in good health. This chain uses TRBV30 with TRBJ2-7; 10 nucleotides align to TRBD1. CDR3 region: CAWSGDRGYEQYF. CDR3 DNA sequence: TGTGCCTGGAGTGGGGACAGGGGCTACGAGCAGTACTTC.